Each of the 5 T cell receptor beta chains below was sequenced from the same sample in a study of vaccination and CD4 T cells after COVID-19. The Oncomine TCR Beta short-read assay was what sequenced the DNA obtained from cultured CD4+ T cells. TCRdb re-called the PCR reads with MiXCR, one entry per CDR3 protein. The data hold approximately 15,000 distinct CDR3 sequences, with more than 40% observed a single time. Their antigen targets remain unknown. Treatment: approximately nine-day PBMC culture with coronavirus spike peptide pools or control peptides (ViraFEST assay). Sequencing was performed on CD4+ T cells from blood, cultured in vitro, taken before SARS-CoV-2 vaccination. The receptors come from a human donor who had recovered from COVID-19.

This clonotype was detected only a few times. The V and J genes are TRBV6-1 and TRBJ2-5, with 10 bases identical to TRBD2. The CDR3 totals 18 residues. The germline CDR1 and CDR2 sequences are MNHNS and SASEGT. V was pared by 6 bases and J by 0 bases, with 13 bases of the junction left unmatched. The CDR3: CASRIKVLAGNHQETQYF. Written as DNA, the CDR3 is TGTGCCAGCAGGATAAAGGTACTAGCGGGGAACCACCAAGAGACCCAGTACTTC.

This chain uses TRBV6-2 or TRBV6-3 with TRBJ1-2; TRBD1 matches 8 bases. The CDR3 extends over 14 amino acids. From germline, CDR1 is MNHEY and CDR2 SVGEGT. Trimming took 2 bases from V and 1 from J; bases not matched to a gene: 0. CDR3 sequence (DNA): TGTGCCAGCAGTTACGGACAGGGTAACTATGGCTACACCTTC. Translated: CASSYGQGNYGYTF.

In this sample, this clonotype turned up a few times. The rearrangement joins TRBV20-1 to TRBJ1-1; D call uncertain. This CDR3 has 14 amino acids. V lost 1 base and J 2 bases, leaving 11 bases between the germline ends. Germline loops: CDR1 DFQATT, CDR2 SNEGSKA (reference sequence). CDR3 loop: CSARGPPLNTEAFF. CDR3 DNA sequence: TGCAGTGCTAGAGGTCCCCCGCTTAACACTGAAGCTTTCTTT.

V gene TRBV11-2 combines with J gene TRBJ2-3; D may be TRBD2 (5 bases). V was shortened by 0 bases and J by 4 bases, with 8 bases between the two germline ends. The CDR3 contains 14 residues. Per germline, CDR1 SGHAT and CDR2 FQNNGV. In DNA form, the CDR3 reads TGTGCCAGCAGCTTAGAACTAGAGTCAGATACGCAGTATTTT. This gives the protein CASSLELESDTQYF.

In DNA form, the CDR3 reads TGTGCCAGCAGTCGACAGGGGGCTGCTGAAGCTTTCTTT. Amino acid sequence: CASSRQGAAEAFF. This chain links TRBV28 with TRBJ1-1; 10 bases are shared with TRBD1. J gave up 6 bases and V 5 bases, and 3 bases lay outside the gene matches. CDR1 and CDR2 from the germline V gene are MDHEN and SYDVKM. The CDR3 consists of 13 residues.